This T cell receptor beta chain was identified during a study of blood T cell repertoires in COVID-19. On the study more broadly: Specimens from acute and convalescent COVID-19 originated in the United States, Italy and Spain. T cells, B-cell-depleted T cells, or PBMCs supplied cDNA or gDNA.

This clone was detected only once. This CDR3 has 14 residues. Germline V lookup: CDR1 KGHDR, CDR2 SFDVKD. V shed 4 bases and J shed 7 bases, with 12 bases lying between them. Authors' data handling: Amplification of reference gene primers provided the estimated nucleated cell counts. Clones were sequenced by immunoSEQ multiplex PCR, and TCRdb holds only the in-frame ones, with some missing. Clone size and V and J calls were adopted from that table, with D and trimming inferred from the DNA. The sample contains 100,000 or so clones, about 86% of which appear only once. This rearrangement joins TRBV24-1 to TRBJ1-4; D possibly corresponds to TRBD1 (5 bases). The sequenced material came from peripheral blood. This receptor was identified in a woman aged 55 to 70 in a cohort sampled during active or convalescent COVID-19. The CDR3 coding sequence is TGTGCCACCAGTGACTCCACCGGGGGTGAAAAACTGTTTTTT. Translating gives CATSDSTGGEKLFF.